The source of this TCR beta chain is a study of beta chain features in type 1 diabetes. On the study more broadly: Sorted cell examination encompassed 85 million to 140 million cells across all samples.

Sequencing targeted expressed TCRB transcripts, as all isolated RNA had been reverse transcribed. Produced via immunoSEQ multiplex PCR; TCRdb's table is partial and in-frame only. The sample lists almost 250,000 clones; 11% to 15% were seen once. Germline V gives CDR1 MNHEY, CDR2 SVGAGI. CDR3 length equals 15 residues. With 0 bases removed from V and 4 bases from J, the gap between germline ends came to 13 bases. Study observations and caveats: Overrepresentation of cells with high TCR expression could result from cDNA sequencing. PCR might preferentially amplify shorter templates, equally in patients and controls.

Turning to this clone: Its specificity is unknown.

This rearrangement joins TRBV6-5 to TRBJ2-7, with D tentatively TRBD2 (7 bases). Sequencing input: naive CD4+ T cells from blood. This clonotype originated in a woman aged 40 to 55 in good health. The CDR3 loop is CASSYSWGGVYEQYF. For the CDR3, the DNA is TGTGCCAGCAGTTACTCGTGGGGGGGCGTATACGAGCAGTACTTC.